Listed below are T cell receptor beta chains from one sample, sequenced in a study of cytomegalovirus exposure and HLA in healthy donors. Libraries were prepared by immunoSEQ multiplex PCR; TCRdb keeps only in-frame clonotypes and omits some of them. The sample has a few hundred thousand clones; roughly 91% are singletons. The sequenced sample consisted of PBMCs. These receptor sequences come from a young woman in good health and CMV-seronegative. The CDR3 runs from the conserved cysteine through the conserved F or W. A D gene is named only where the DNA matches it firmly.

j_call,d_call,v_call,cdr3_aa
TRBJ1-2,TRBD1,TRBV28,CASSLAGQGNYGYTF
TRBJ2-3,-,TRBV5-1,CASSPNPYTDTQYF
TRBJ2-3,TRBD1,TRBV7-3,CASSLGQGGFTDTQYF
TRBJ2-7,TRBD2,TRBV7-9,CASSLLGGSSYEQYF
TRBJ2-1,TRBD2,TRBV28,CASSSTIAGSYNEQFF
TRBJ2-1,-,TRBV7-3,CASSSGLGNEQFF
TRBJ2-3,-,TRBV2,CASSDRVTDTQYF
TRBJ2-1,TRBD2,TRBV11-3,CASSRRTSGTNEQFF
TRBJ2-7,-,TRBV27,CASSLTTPPYEQYF
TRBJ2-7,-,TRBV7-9,CASSLPTDEQYF
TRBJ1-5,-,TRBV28,CASSLFATMSNQPQHF
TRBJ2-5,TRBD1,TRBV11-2,CASSLGQGAGGETQYF
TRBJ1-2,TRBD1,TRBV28,CASSPQGQGAPGYTF
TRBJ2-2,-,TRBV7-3,CASSLMGGASTGELFF
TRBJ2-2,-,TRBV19,CASSIFRNTGELFF
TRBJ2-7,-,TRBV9,CASSEQWADEQYF
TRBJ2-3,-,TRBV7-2,CASSLTSVTGRTDTQYF
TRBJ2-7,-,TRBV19,CASRAPGTGNYEQYF
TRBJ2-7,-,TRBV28,CASSPQFPSGRLHEQYF
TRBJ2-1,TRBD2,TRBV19,CASSMGASGRGSEQFF
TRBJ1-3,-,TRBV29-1,CSVEVPPGAGNTIYF
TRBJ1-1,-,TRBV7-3,CASSEGSGTEAFF
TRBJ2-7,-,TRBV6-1,CASSLVGGRYEQYF
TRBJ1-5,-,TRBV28,CASSSGDTSNQPQHF
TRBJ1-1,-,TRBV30,CAWGQFNTEAFF
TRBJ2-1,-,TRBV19,CASSQMGGYSYNEQFF
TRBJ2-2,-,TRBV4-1,CASSPTIGYTGELFF
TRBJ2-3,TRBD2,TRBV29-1,CSVDGGNTQYF
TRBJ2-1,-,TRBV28,CASSLSWGSYNEQFF
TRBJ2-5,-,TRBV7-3,CASSLMGNTKETQYF
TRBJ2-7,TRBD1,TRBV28,CASSLGTASSYEQYF
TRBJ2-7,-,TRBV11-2,CASSSFHYEQYF
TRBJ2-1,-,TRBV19,CASSIGGNEQFF
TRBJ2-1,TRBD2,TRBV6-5,CASSYAGTNNEQFF
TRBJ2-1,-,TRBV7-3,CASSLPEEGYNEQFF
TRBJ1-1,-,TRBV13,CASSHINQMNTEAFF
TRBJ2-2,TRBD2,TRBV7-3,CASSLESGTSGRTGELFF
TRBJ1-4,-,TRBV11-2,CASSLGGTANEKLFF
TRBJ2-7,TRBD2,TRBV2,CATLAGGRDEQYF
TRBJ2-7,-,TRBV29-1,CSVGLAYEQYF
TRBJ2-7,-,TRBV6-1,CASSELGGAAYEQYF
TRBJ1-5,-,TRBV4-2,CASSQGAGNQPQHF
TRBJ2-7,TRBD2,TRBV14,CASSQGSASGNYEQYF
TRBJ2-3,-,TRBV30,CAWSATRTDTQYF
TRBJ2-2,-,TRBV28,CASSPPGTGELFF
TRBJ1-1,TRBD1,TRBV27,CASRPFGQGNLLGEAFF
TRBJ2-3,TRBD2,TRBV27,CASRIAGGADTQYF
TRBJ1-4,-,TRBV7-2,CASSLGTHATNEKLFF
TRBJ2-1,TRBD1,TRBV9,CASSQTRGQGGYNEQFF
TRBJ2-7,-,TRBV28,CASSLGSALPYSYEQYF
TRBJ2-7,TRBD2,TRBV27,CATLKTSGSGEQYF
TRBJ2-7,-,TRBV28,CASSSPGRSYEQYF
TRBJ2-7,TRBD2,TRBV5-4,CASSLAEISGSTGEQYF
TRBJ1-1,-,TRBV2,CATLTGMNTEAFF
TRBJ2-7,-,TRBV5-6,CASSSGTYYEQYF
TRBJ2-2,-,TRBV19,CASTLWGYTGELFF
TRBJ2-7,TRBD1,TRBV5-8,CASSLGGQGTYEQYF
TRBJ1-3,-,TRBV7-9,CASSLQGTGNTIYF
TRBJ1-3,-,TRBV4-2,CASSHPGGGPGNTIYF